The next 8 T cell receptor beta chains were all read from a single sample in a study of T cells after yellow fever vaccination. TCRdb itself ran the 5' RACE reads through MiXCR, one entry per CDR3 protein. Of 300,000 or so distinct CDR3 sequences listed, 3% to 4.5% are singletons. Material: PBMCs, obtained 5 days after the yellow fever booster vaccination. Every receptor here comes from a man between 18 and 29 years old who received the YFV17D yellow fever vaccine.

The sample holds a few counts of this clonotype. This chain uses TRBV6-6 with TRBJ2-5, with 16 bases fitting TRBD2. V shed 2 bases, J shed 5 bases, and the junction held 5 bases outside the gene matches. CDR3 length equals 17 residues. Germline V gives CDR1 MNHNY, CDR2 SVGAGI (reference sequence). The DNA for the CDR3 is TGTGCCAGCAGTTACGGGACTAGCGGGGGGGTCCCTGAGACCCAGTACTTC. Its protein is CASSYGTSGGVPETQYF.

This clonotype has just a few counts. The rearrangement links TRBV6-5 to TRBJ1-2; D not certain. The germline V gene encodes CDR1 MNHEY and CDR2 SVGAGI. With 7 bases removed from V and 4 bases from J, the gap between germline ends came to 10 bases. This CDR3 contains 12 residues. The CDR3 reads CASKVRGYGYTF. CDR3 sequence (DNA): TGTGCCAGCAAGGTTCGGGGCTATGGCTACACCTTC.

V is TRBV7-9 and J is TRBJ1-4, with TRBD1 identical over 9 bases. This CDR3 has 15 amino acids. V lost 5 bases and J lost 5; bases outside the gene matches: 6. Looked up from germline, CDR1 is SEHNR and CDR2 is FQNEAQ (reference sequence). The CDR3 coding sequence is TGTGCCAGCAGCCCATTCGGGACAGGGAATGAAAAACTGTTTTTT. Residues: CASSPFGTGNEKLFF.

Only a few counts were recorded for this clonotype. The chain is built from TRBV12-3 or TRBV12-4 and TRBJ2-3; 10 bases fit TRBD2. This CDR3 contains 15 residues. V lost 1 base to trimming and J lost 6 bases; unmatched junction nucleotides: 4. The CDR3 protein is CASSLVASGGDTQYF. CDR3 DNA: TGTGCCAGCAGTTTAGTGGCTAGCGGGGGCGATACGCAGTATTTT.

Concerning this clonotype itself: An end of the junction does not agree with germline; a read error may underlie this. The V gene is TRBV7-2, the J gene TRBJ2-2; 14 nucleotides match TRBD2. The CDR3 consists of 18 residues. Germline V gene sequence: CDR1 SGHTA, CDR2 FQGNSA. Here the CDR3 DNA reads TGTGCCAGCAGCCTCGGACTAGCGGGGGGCACGAACTCCGGGGAGCTGTTTTTT. Translation: CASSLGLAGGTNSGELFF.

This clonotype has at least ten counts. The V gene is TRBV10-3, the J gene TRBJ2-1; 8 nucleotides line up with TRBD1. Germline CDR1 reads ENHRY; CDR2 reads SYGVKD. CDR3 length: 16 residues. V shed 7 bases and J 1 base; nucleotides not matched to a gene: 9. The CDR3 region has the DNA TGTGCCATCACCGCCGGACAGGGAAGGTCCTACAATGAGCAGTTCTTC. Amino acids: CAITAGQGRSYNEQFF.

This clonotype has a count of ten or more. The rearrangement joins TRBV7-3 to TRBJ2-3; 13 nucleotides line up with TRBD2. CDR3 length: 16 residues. V was clipped by 5 bases and J by 5 bases; unmatched bases: 7. The germline V gene encodes CDR1 SGHTA and CDR2 FQGTGA. The CDR3 nucleotides read TGTGCCAGCAGCGAGACTAGCGGGGGGCTGGGAGATACGCAGTATTTT. As protein: CASSETSGGLGDTQYF. The full variable domain, rest sourced from reference TRBV7-3 and TRBJ2-3, is GAGVSQTPSNKVTEKGKYVELRCDPISGHTALYWYRQSLGQGPEFLIYFQGTGAADDSGLPNDRFFAVRPEGSVSTLKIQRTERGDSAVYLCASSETSGGLGDTQYFGPGTRLTVL.

As for this clonotype: An end of the junction differs from the germline gene, which may be a read error. J is TRBJ2-1 and V is TRBV19; 10 nucleotides align to TRBD1. The V gene's germline CDR1 is LNHDA and CDR2 SQIVND (reference sequence). The CDR3 runs 15 residues. Written as DNA, the CDR3 is TGTCCCAGTAGTATAGGGACAGGGGCCTACAATGAGCAGTTCTTC. This translates into CPSSIGTGAYNEQFF.